The sequence of this T cell receptor (beta chain) was determined in a study of T cells in Graves' hyperthyroidism and ophthalmopathy. Study background: It was at initial diagnosis, before any treatment, that peripheral blood was collected.

RNA transcripts provided the source from which TCR beta CDR3 regions were amplified. Carried out on the TCR CDR3, a first-round RT-PCR used the HTBI primer set. TCRdb used MiXCR to reprocess the multiplex PCR reads, holding one entry per CDR3 protein. The sample has under 650,000 distinct CDR3 sequences, 15% to 20% seen once. Germline V gives CDR1 SEHNR, CDR2 FQNEAQ (reference sequence). This CDR3 spans 14 amino acids. Trimming stripped 2 bases from V and 1 base from J, with 6 bases between. Uncontrolled infection, other autoimmune disease, pregnancy or lactation disqualified patients from enrolment. PBMCs were derived from about 10 ml fresh peripheral blood. Study-wide points: Among clonotypes expanded in thyroid above 0.001, most were also found in blood.

There are many counts of this clonotype. Its antigen is unknown. The rearrangement links TRBV7-9 to TRBJ2-1, with a possible D match to TRBD2 (5 bases). The sequence was obtained from a woman aged 25 to 39 with Graves' hyperthyroidism. Sample: blood. CDR3 loop: CASSLPGSYNEQFF. The CDR3 DNA reads TGTGCCAGCAGCTTACCGGGATCCTACAATGAGCAGTTCTTC.